A selection of T cell receptor beta chains follows, all from one sample in a study of CD4 T cells in relation to SARS-CoV-2 and coronaviruses. Here immunoSEQ multiplex PCR was the method, and the copy in TCRdb shows in-frame clones only, minus some. The sample shows some 35,000 clones, 70% to 90% of them seen only once. Sequenced material: memory CD4+ T cells from PBMCs. These TCRs come from an adult with COVID-19. Both conserved end residues are trimmed from each CDR3.

TRBV5-6 | ASTLLRADGYT
TRBV11-2 | ASSLDVAGGTNEQF
TRBV28 | ASSPQPLPKLVFYEQY
TRBV18 | ASSPLQGHNSPLH
TRBV14 | ASSQDLRDIQY
TRBV27 | ASSLSVGGRDTQY
TRBV6-5 | ASPGAGGGEQF
TRBV11-2 | ASSSQQGPYEQY
TRBV19 | ASTLGQSNQPQH
TRBV5-1 | ASSLVAGGHGDTQY
TRBV28 | ASSGGRGIEAF
TRBV2 | ASSGLAGVSETQY
TRBV6-6 | ASAFAGTANTEAF
TRBV27 | ASSPGALAKNIQY
TRBV7-2 | ASSLDRGGRDIQY
TRBV4-2 | ASSLGGQREAMGELF
TRBV7-2 | ASSLNSANEKLF
TRBV19 | ASSPLREGRKETQY
TRBV30 | AWTLGPQGSHGYT
TRBV5-4 | AIHRDPDSRNEKLF
TRBV3-1/TRBV3-2 | ASTTRGDSNTEAF
TRBV5-1 | ASSGRTSGGTSTDTQY
TRBV7-9 | ASSFRTGGSQETQY
TRBV6-1 | ASSDLGGPAEQY
TRBV28 | ASSFLQGTTDTQY
TRBV9 | ASRGRGTGELF
TRBV5-5 | ASSSLSSYGLF
TRBV27 | ASRLGAVNQPQH
TRBV7-7 | ASSRGLPYNEQF
TRBV7-8 | ASSPGGNAGHTQY
TRBV24-1 | ATSDSITSGGPNEQF
TRBV5-8 | ASTRRVAHEQF
TRBV9 | ASSVGVQGGGEQY
TRBV6-5 | ASRTGNYGYT
TRBV19 | AALTRNYGYT
TRBV7-3 | ASSRDRRTGELF
TRBV7-2 | ASSLGDYNSPLH
TRBV5-1 | ASSLGDNYEQY
TRBV4-1 | ASSQDIGQGMRYEQY
TRBV18 | ASSPSGGETQY
TRBV5-4 | ASSLSPGGLIEQY
TRBV6-2/TRBV6-3 | ASSSRYREQY
TRBV5-4 | ASHPGAPRGATNEKLF
TRBV7-2 | ASSPQGSRSEQF
TRBV11-2 | ASSLFHGIANTGELF
TRBV5-6 | ASSFWGNNSPLH
TRBV9 | ASSVSAGDTDTQY
TRBV25-1 | ASSVTAGRNTEAF
TRBV7-9 | ASSSAGSGNTIY
TRBV12-3/TRBV12-4 | ASSHSTDTQY
TRBV7-2 | ASSPPVRLLDTEAF
TRBV5-8 | ASSLAGSSTDTQY